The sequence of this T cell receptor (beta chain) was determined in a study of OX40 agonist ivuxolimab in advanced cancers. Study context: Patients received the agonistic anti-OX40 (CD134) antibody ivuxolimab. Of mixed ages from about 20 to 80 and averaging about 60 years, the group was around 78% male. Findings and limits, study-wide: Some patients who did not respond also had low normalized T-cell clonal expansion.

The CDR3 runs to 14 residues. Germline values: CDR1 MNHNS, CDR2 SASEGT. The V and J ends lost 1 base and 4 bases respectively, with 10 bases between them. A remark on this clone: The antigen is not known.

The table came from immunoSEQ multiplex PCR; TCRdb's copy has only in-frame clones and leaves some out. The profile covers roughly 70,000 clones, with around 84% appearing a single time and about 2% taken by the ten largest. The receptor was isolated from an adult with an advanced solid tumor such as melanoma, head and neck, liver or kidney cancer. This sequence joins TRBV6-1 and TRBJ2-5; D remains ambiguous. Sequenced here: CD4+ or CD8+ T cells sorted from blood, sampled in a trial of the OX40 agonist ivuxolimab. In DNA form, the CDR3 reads TGTGCCAGCAGTGAAGAAGCTCCCCGAGAGACCCAGTACTTC. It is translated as CASSEEAPRETQYF.